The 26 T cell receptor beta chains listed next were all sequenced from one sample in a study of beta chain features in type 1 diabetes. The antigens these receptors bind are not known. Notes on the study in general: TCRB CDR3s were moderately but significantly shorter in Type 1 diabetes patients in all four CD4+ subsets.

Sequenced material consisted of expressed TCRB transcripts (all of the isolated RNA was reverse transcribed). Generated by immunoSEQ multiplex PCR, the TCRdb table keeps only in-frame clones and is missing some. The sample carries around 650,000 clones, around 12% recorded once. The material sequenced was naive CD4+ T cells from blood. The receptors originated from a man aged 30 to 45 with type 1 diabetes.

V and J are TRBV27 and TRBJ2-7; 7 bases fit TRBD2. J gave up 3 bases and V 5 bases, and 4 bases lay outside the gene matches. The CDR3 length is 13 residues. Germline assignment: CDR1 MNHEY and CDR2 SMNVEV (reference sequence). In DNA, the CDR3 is TGTGCCAGCAGTGGGACTACCTACTACGAGCAGTACTTC. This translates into CASSGTTYYEQYF.

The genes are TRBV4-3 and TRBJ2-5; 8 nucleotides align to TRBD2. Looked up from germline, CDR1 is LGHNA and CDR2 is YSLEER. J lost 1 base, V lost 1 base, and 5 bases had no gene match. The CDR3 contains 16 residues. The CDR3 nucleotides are TGCGCCAGCAGCCAAGGGCGGGGGGAAATCCAAGAGACCCAGTACTTC. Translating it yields CASSQGRGEIQETQYF.

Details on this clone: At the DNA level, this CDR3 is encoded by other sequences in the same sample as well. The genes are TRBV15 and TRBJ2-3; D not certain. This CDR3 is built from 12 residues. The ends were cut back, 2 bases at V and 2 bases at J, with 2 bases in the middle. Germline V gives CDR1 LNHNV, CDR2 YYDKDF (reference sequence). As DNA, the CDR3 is TGTGCCACCAGCAGAAACACAGATACGCAGTATTTT. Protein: CATSRNTDTQYF.

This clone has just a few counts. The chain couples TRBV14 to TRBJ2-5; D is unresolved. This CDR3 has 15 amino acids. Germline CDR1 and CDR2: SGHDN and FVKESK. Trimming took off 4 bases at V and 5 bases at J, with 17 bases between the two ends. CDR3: CASSLTLGMGETQYF. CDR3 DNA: TGTGCCAGCAGCCTCACACTGGGAATGGGGGAGACCCAGTACTTC. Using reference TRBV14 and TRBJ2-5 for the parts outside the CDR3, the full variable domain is EAGVTQFPSHSVIEKGQTVTLRCDPISGHDNLYWYRRVMGKEIKFLLHFVKESKQDESGMPNNRFLAERTGGTYSTLKVQPAELEDSGVYFCASSLTLGMGETQYFGPGTRLLVL.

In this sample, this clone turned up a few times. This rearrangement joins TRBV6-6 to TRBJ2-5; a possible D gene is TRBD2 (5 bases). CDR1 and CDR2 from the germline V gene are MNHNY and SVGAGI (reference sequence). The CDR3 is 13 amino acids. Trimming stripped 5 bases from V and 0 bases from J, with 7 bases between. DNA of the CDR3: TGTGCCAGCAGTCGAGGGAACCAAGAGACCCAGTACTTC. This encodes CASSRGNQETQYF.

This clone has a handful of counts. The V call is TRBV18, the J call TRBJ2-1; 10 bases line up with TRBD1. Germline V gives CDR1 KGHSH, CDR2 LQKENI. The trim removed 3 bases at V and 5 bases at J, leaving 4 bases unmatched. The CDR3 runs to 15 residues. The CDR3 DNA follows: TGTGCCAGCTCACCGGGACAGGGGAGGAACAATGAGCAGTTCTTC. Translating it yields CASSPGQGRNNEQFF. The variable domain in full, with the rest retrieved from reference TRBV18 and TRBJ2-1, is NAGVMQNPRHLVRRRGQEARLRCSPMKGHSHVYWYRQLPEEGLKFMVYLQKENIIDESGMPKERFSAEFPKEGPSILRIQQVVRGDSAAYFCASSPGQGRNNEQFFGPGTRLTVL.

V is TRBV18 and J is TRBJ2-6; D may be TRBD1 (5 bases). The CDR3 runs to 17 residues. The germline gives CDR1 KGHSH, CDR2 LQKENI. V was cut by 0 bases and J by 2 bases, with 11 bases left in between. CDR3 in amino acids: CASSPPKEGAGANVLTF. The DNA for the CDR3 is TGTGCCAGCTCACCACCGAAAGAAGGGGCTGGGGCCAACGTCCTGACTTTC.

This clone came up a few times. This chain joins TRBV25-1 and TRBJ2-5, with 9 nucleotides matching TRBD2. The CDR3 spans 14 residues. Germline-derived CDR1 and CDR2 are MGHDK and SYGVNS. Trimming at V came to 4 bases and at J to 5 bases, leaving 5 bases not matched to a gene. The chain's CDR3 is CASSASAGGETQYF. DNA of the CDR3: TGTGCCAGCAGTGCCTCAGCGGGAGGCGAGACCCAGTACTTC.

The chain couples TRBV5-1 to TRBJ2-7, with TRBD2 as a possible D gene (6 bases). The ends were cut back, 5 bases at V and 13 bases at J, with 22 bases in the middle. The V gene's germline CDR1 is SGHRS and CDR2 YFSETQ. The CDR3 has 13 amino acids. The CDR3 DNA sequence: TGCGCCAGCAGGGACCCCGGGAGTTCTTTGCGCTACTTC. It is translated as CASRDPGSSLRYF.

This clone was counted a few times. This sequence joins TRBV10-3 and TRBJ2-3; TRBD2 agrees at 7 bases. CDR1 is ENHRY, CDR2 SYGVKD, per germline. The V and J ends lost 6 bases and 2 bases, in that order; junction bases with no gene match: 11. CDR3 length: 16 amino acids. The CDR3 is CAIRATAGEYTDTQYF. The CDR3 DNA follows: TGTGCCATCAGGGCCACGGCGGGGGAATACACAGATACGCAGTATTTT.

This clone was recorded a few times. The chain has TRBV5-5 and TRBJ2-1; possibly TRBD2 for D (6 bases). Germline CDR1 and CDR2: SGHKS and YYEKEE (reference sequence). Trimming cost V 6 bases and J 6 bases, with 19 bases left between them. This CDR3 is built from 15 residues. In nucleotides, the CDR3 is TGTGCCAGCATCGGGGGACTCATCGGTGGCAATGAGCAGTTCTTC. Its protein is CASIGGLIGGNEQFF. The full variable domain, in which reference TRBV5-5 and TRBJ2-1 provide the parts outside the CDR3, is DAGVTQSPTHLIKTRGQQVTLRCSPISGHKSVSWYQQVLGQGPQFIFQYYEKEERGRGNFPDRFSARQFPNYSSELNVNALLLGDSALYLCASIGGLIGGNEQFFGPGTRLTVL.

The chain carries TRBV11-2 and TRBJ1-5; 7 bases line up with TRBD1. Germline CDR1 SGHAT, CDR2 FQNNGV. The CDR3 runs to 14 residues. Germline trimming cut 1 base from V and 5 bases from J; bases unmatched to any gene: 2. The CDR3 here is CASSLAGGYQPQHF. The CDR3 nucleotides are TGTGCCAGCAGCTTAGCAGGGGGTTATCAGCCCCAGCATTTT.

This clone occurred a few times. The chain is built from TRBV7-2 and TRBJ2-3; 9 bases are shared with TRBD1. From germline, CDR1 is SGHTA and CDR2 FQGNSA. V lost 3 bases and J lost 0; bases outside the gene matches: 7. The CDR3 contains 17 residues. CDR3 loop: CASSFSGTGFSTDTQYF. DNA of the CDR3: TGTGCCAGCAGCTTCTCAGGGACAGGGTTTAGCACAGATACGCAGTATTTT.

The CDR3 sequence is CASSVDRGGYTF. The CDR3 DNA reads TGTGCCAGCAGCGTAGACAGGGGCGGCTACACCTTC. The V gene is TRBV9, the J gene TRBJ1-2, with 7 nucleotides matching TRBD1. The junction had 1 base not matched to a gene; V was cut back by 0 bases and J by 8 bases. The CDR3 totals 12 residues. CDR1 and CDR2 from the germline V gene are SGDLS and YYNGEE.

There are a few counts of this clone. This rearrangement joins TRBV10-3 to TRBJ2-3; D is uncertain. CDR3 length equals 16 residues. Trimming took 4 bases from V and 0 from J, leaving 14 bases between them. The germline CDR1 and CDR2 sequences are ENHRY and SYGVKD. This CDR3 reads CAISGPLTSSTDTQYF. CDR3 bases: TGTGCCATCAGTGGGCCTCTGACATCTAGCACAGATACGCAGTATTTT.

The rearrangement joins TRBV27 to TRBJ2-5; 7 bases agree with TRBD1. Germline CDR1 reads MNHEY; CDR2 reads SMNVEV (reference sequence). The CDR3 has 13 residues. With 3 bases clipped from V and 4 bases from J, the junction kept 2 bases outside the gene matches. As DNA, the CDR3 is TGTGCCAGCAGTTTTAACAGGGGAGAGACCCAGTACTTC. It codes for CASSFNRGETQYF.

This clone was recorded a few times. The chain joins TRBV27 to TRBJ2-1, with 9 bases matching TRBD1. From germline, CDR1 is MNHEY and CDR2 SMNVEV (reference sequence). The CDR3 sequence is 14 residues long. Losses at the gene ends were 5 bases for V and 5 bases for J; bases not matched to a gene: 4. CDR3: CASSTGGQHNEQFF. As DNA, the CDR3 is TGTGCCAGCAGTACAGGGGGCCAGCACAATGAGCAGTTCTTC.

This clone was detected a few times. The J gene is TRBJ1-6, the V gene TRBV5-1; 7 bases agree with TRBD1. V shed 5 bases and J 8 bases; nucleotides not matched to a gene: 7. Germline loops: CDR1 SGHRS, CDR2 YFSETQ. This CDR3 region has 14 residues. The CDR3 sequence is CASRQGQADSPLHF. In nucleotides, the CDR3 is TGCGCCAGCAGGCAAGGACAGGCCGATTCACCCCTCCACTTT.

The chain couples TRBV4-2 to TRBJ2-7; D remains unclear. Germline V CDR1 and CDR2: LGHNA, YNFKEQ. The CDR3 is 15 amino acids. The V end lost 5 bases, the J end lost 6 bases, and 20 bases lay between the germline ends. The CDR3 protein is CASSYKIAAPGEQYF. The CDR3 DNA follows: TGTGCCAGCAGCTACAAGATCGCCGCCCCGGGCGAGCAGTACTTC.

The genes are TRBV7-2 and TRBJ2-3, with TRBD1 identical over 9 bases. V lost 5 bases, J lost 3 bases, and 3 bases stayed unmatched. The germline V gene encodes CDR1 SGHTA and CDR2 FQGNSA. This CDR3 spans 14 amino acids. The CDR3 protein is CASSRDRVTDTQYF. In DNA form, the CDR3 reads TGTGCCAGCAGCCGGGACAGGGTAACAGATACGCAGTATTTT.

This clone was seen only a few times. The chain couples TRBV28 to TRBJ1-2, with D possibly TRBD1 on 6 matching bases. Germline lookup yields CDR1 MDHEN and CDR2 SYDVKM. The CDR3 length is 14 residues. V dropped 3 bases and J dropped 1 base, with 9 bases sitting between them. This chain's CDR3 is CASSLGGSNYGYTF. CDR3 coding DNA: TGTGCCAGCAGTTTGGGGGGCAGTAACTATGGCTACACCTTC.

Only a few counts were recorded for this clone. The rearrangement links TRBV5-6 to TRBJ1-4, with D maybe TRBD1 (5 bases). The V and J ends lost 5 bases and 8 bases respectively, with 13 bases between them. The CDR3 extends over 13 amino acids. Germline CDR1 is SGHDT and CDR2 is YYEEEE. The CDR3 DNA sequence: TGTGCCAGCAGAACCTGGCCAGGGGAAAAACTGTTTTTT. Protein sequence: CASRTWPGEKLFF.

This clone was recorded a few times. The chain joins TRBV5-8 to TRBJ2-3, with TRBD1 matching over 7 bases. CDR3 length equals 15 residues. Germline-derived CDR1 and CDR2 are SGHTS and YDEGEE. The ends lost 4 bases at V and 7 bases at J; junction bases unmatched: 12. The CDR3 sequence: CASSDQGGPPYTQYF. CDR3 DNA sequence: TGTGCCAGCAGCGACCAAGGGGGCCCACCCTATACGCAGTATTTT. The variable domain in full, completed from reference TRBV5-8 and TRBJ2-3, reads EAGVTQSPTHLIKTRGQQATLRCSPISGHTSVYWYQQALGLGLQFLLWYDEGEERNRGNFPPRFSGRQFPNYSSELNVNALELEDSALYLCASSDQGGPPYTQYFGPGTRLTVL.

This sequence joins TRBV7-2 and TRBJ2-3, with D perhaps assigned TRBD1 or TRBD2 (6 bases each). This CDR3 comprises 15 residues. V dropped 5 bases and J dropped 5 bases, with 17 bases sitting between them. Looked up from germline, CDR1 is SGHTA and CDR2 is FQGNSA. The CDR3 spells CASSRRGESRDTQYF. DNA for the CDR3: TGTGCCAGCAGCCGAAGGGGGGAATCAAGAGATACGCAGTATTTT.

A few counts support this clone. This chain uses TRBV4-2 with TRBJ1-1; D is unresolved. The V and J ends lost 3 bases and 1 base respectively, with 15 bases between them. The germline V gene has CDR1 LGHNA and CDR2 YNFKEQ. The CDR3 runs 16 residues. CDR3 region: CASSQSTVTKNTEAFF. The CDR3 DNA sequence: TGTGCCAGCAGCCAGTCGACGGTCACAAAGAACACTGAAGCTTTCTTT.

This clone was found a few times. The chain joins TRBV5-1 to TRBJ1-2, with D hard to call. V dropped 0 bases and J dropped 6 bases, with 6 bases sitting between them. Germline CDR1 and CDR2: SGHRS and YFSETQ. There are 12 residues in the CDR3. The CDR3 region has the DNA TGCGCCAGCAGCTTGGCTACGGATGGCTACACCTTC. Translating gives CASSLATDGYTF. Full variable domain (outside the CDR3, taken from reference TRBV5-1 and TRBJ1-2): KAGVTQTPRYLIKTRGQQVTLSCSPISGHRSVSWYQQTPGQGLQFLFEYFSETQRNKGNFPGRFSGRQFSNSRSEMNVSTLELGDSALYLCASSLATDGYTFGSGTRLTVV.